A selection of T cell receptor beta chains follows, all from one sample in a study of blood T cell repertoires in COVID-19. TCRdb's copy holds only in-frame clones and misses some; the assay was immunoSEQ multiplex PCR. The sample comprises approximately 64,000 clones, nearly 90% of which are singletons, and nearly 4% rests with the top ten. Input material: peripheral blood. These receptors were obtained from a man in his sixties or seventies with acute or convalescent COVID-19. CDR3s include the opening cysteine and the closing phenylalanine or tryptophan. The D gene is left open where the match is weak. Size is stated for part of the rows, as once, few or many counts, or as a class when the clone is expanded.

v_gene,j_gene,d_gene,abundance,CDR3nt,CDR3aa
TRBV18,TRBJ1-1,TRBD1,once,TGTGCCAGCTCCCCGGGACAGGCGAACACTGAAGCTTTCTTT,CASSPGQANTEAFF
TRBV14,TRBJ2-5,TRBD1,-,TGTGCCAGCAGCCAGGACAGGGTCCAAGAGACCCAGTACTTC,CASSQDRVQETQYF
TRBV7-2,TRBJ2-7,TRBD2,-,TGTGCCAGCAGCTTACTCCAAATCATGGGACTAGCGGGAAACTACGAGCAGTACTTC,CASSLLQIMGLAGNYEQYF
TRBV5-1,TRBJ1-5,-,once,TGCGCCAGCAGCTTGGGAGGGTCGGAGCAGCCCCAGCATTTT,CASSLGGSEQPQHF
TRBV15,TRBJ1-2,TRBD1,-,TGTGCCACCAGCAGAGATAGGCAGGGGGTAAGAGGCTACACCTTC,CATSRDRQGVRGYTF
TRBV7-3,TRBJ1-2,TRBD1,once,TGTGCCAGCAGCTTAAAGGGCAGGGGGGTGAGCGACTATGGCTACACCTTC,CASSLKGRGVSDYGYTF
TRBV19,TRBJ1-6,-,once,TGTGCCAGTAGTACCCCGACAGGTACCAATTCACCCCTCCACTTT,CASSTPTGTNSPLHF
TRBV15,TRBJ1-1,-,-,TGTGCCACCGGACTGACGTTGGGGACTGAAGCTTTCTTT,CATGLTLGTEAFF
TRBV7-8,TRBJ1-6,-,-,TGTGCCAGCAGCTTACGGTCGGTAAGCTCCTATAATTCACCCCTCCACTTT,CASSLRSVSSYNSPLHF
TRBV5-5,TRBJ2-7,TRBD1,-,TGTGCCAGCAGGCACCGGGACAGGGGGTCCTACGAGCAGTACTTC,CASRHRDRGSYEQYF
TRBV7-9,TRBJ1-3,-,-,TGTGCCAGCAGCTTATGGGGGCAGGGCCGCTCTGGAAACACCATATATTTT,CASSLWGQGRSGNTIYF
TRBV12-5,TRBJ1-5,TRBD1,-,TGTGCTAGTGGTTTGACCACAGGGGGCAGTCAGCCCCAGCATTTT,CASGLTTGGSQPQHF
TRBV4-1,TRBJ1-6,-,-,TGCGCCAGCAGCCAAGAAAGGGGTCACTCACCCCTCCACTTT,CASSQERGHSPLHF
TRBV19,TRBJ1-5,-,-,TGTGCCAGTCGGGGGGAGCCGAATAGCAATCAGCCCCAGCATTTT,CASRGEPNSNQPQHF
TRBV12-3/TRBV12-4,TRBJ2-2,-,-,TGTGCCAGCAGTTCTAGCTTCACCGGGGAGCTGTTTTTT,CASSSSFTGELFF
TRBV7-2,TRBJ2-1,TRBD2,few,TGTGCCAGCAGCTTAGTAGCGGGGGGGCCGTACAATGAGCAGTTCTTC,CASSLVAGGPYNEQFF
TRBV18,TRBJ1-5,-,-,TGTGCCAGCTCACCGACAGACAGGAATCAGCCCCAGCATTTT,CASSPTDRNQPQHF
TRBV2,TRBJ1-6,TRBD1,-,TGTGCCAGCAGTCCACTAAAGACAGGGGGCGAAAGGAAGAATTCACCCCTCCACTTT,CASSPLKTGGERKNSPLHF
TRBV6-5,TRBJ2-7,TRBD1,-,TGTGCCAGCAGTTACAGGGACAGGCGGTACGAGCAGTACTTC,CASSYRDRRYEQYF
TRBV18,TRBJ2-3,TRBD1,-,TGTGCCAGCTCACCCTTAGACAGGGGGATTGGAGATACGCAGTATTTT,CASSPLDRGIGDTQYF
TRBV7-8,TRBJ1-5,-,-,TGTGCCAGCAGCTTAGTGCAGGGGCAATATAGCAATCAGCCCCAGCATTTT,CASSLVQGQYSNQPQHF
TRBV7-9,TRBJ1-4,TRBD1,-,TGTGCCAGCAGCACCCGACAGGGGGCATCTAATGAAAAACTGTTTTTT,CASSTRQGASNEKLFF
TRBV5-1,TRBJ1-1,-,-,TGCGCCAGCAGCTTGGGCGGGGTGGGCACTGAAGCTTTCTTT,CASSLGGVGTEAFF
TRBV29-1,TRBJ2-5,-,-,TGCAGCGTCAAGAGGGGATCAGGGGCCAGCCAAGAGACCCAGTACTTC,CSVKRGSGASQETQYF
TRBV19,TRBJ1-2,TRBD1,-,TGTGCCAGTAGCCCGACAGGGAACTATGGCTACACCTTC,CASSPTGNYGYTF
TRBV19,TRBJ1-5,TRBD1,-,TGTGCCAGTAGTTCGACAGGGTTTCCATCCGGCAATCAGCCCCAGCATTTT,CASSSTGFPSGNQPQHF
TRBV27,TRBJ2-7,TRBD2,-,TGTGCCAGCAGTTTTTCGGGAGGGCGACCCTACGAGCAGTACTTC,CASSFSGGRPYEQYF
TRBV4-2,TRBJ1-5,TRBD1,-,TGTGCCAGCAGCCTCCGGGACAGGGGAAATCAGCCCCAGCATTTT,CASSLRDRGNQPQHF
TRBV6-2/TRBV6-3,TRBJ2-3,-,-,TGTGCCAGCAGCCGCTCGCCTACTAGCACAGATACGCAGTATTTT,CASSRSPTSTDTQYF
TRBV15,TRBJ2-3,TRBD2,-,TGTGCCACCAGCAGAGATACGGGAGGGACAGATACGCAGTATTTT,CATSRDTGGTDTQYF
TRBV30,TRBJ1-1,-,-,TGTGCCTGGAGGGTCGGGGGGAACACTGAAGCTTTCTTT,CAWRVGGNTEAFF
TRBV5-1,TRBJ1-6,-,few,TGCGCCAGCAGCTTGGAGGGACACACAACCATGAATTCACCCCTCCACTTT,CASSLEGHTTMNSPLHF
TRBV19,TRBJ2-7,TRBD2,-,TGTGCCAGTAGTAGGACTAGCGGTTCCTACGAGCAGTACTTC,CASSRTSGSYEQYF
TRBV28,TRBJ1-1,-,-,TGTGCCAGCAGCTATTTATCGACAGTTAACACTGAAGCTTTCTTT,CASSYLSTVNTEAFF
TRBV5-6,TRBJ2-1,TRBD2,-,TGTGCCAGCAGCTTGGTTCTAGCGGGGATCAGCTCCTACAATGAGCAGTTCTTC,CASSLVLAGISSYNEQFF
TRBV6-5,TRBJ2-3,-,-,TGTGCCAGCGGCACGGGACCTAGCGTGTATTTT,CASGTGPSVYF
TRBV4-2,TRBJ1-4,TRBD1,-,TGTGCCAGCAGATCCGGGACAGGAGCAACTAATGAAAAACTGTTTTTT,CASRSGTGATNEKLFF
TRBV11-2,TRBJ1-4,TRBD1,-,TGTGCCAGCAGCTTAGAAGGGGGCAGTGAAAAACTGTTTTTT,CASSLEGGSEKLFF
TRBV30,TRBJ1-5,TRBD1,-,TGTGCCTGGTCCCCGGGGGGACAGGGTAGGAGAAGCAATCAGCCCCAGCATTTT,CAWSPGGQGRRSNQPQHF
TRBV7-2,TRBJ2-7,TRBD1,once,TGTGCCAGCAGCTTACGGGGACAGGGCTATAACGAGCAGTACTTC,CASSLRGQGYNEQYF
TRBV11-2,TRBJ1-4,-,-,TGTGCCAGCAGCCCCATACAGGGTGCAACTAATGAAAAACTGTTTTTT,CASSPIQGATNEKLFF
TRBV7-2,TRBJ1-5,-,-,TGTGCCAGCAGCTTAGATCAGGGTCAGCCCCAGCATTTT,CASSLDQGQPQHF
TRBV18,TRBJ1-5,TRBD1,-,TGTGCCAGCTCACCCGAGGGGGCTAGCAATCAGCCCCAGCATTTT,CASSPEGASNQPQHF
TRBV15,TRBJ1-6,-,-,TGTGCCACCAGCAGAGATGGGCAGGGAGGGTCACCCCTCCACTTT,CATSRDGQGGSPLHF
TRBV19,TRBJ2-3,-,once,TGTGCCAGTAGGTTGGCGGGCCCGATATCTAGCACAGATACGCAGTATTTT,CASRLAGPISSTDTQYF
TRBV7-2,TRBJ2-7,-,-,TGTGCCAGCAGCTTCGGCGGGACTTTTTACGAGCAGTACTTC,CASSFGGTFYEQYF
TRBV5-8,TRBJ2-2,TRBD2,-,TGTGCCAGCAGCCCTGTGTGGCTAGCGGGGAACACCGGGGAGCTGTTTTTT,CASSPVWLAGNTGELFF
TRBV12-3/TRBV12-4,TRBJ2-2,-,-,TGTGCCAGCAGCCCGGTTAGCGGGGAGCTGTTTTTT,CASSPVSGELFF
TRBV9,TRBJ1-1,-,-,TGTGCCAGCAGCGAGGAGGGGAACACTGAAGCTTTCTTT,CASSEEGNTEAFF
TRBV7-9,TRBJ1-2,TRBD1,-,TGTGCCAGCAGCATGACAGGGGCTGGGTATGGCTACACCTTC,CASSMTGAGYGYTF
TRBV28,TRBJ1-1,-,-,TGTGCCAGCAGTTTAGGGGGGGCAGGAGCTTTCTTT,CASSLGGAGAFF
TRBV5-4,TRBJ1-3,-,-,TGTGCCAGCAGCTTACCCGGTTCTGGAAACACCATATATTTT,CASSLPGSGNTIYF
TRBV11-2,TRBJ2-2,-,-,TGTGTAGAGGGGAACACCGGGGAGCTGTTTTTT,CVEGNTGELFF
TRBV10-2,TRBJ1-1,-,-,TGCGCCAGCAGTGGGGCAGCCGTTGAAGCTTTCTTT,CASSGAAVEAFF
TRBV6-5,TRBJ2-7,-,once,TGTGCCAGCAGACCAATGACAGGAAGCGAGCAGTACTTC,CASRPMTGSEQYF
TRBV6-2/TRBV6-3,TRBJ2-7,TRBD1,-,TGTGCCAGCAGTTCGACAGGGGGCCCCTACGAGCAGTACTTC,CASSSTGGPYEQYF
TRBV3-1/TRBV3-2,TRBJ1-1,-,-,TGTGCCAGCAGGGGTGGGGGGGAAGCTTTCTTT,CASRGGGEAFF
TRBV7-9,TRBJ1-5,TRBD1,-,TGTGCCAGCAGCTTGGGGGACAGGGTGAGGGCTAATCAGCCCCAGCATTTT,CASSLGDRVRANQPQHF
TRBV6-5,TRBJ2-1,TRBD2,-,TGTGCCAGCAGTTACGAGCGGGGAAACAATGAGCAGTTCTTC,CASSYERGNNEQFF